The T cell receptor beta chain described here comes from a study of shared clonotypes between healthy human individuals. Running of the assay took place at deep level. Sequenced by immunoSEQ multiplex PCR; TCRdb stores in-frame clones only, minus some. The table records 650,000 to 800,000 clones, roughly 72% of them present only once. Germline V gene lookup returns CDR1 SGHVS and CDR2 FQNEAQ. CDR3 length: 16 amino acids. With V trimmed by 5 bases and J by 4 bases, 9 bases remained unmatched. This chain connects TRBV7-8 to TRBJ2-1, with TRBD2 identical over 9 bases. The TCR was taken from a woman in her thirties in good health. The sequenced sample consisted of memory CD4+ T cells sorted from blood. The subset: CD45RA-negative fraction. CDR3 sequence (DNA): TGTGCCAGCAGCAGTCAGGTAGCGGGAGTTTACAATGAGCAGTTCTTC. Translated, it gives CASSSQVAGVYNEQFF.